Listed here are 27 T cell receptor beta chains from one sample, sequenced in a study of blood T cells in healthy people across ages. Primers used in a second PCR of roughly 7 to 12 cycles were a sample-barcoded 5' primer and a J-beta primer mix. TCRdb re-derived calls from the 5' RACE reads in MiXCR, one entry per CDR3 protein. In the table there are around 870,000 distinct CDR3 sequences, 29% of which are singletons. Sequenced material: blood. The receptors here all came from a woman older than 75 in good health.

This clonotype was recorded many times. V gene TRBV6-2 or TRBV6-3 combines with J gene TRBJ2-6, with TRBD1 identical over 8 bases. CDR1 and CDR2 (germline): MNHEY, SVGEGT. The CDR3 loop spans 18 amino acids. With V trimmed by 6 bases and J by 0 bases, 10 bases remained unmatched. CDR3: CASRGDRLPLSGANVLTF. The CDR3 DNA reads TGTGCCAGCAGGGGGGACAGGCTACCCCTCTCTGGGGCCAACGTCCTGACTTTC.

V is TRBV3-1 and J is TRBJ1-6; D remains ambiguous. Per germline, CDR1 LGHDT and CDR2 YNNKEL (reference sequence). The V and J ends lost 0 bases and 8 bases respectively, with 17 bases between them. The CDR3 is made up of 17 amino acids. CDR3 bases: TGTGCCAGCAGCCAAGATCAGACTCGGTTGGTGGATTCACCCCTCCACTTT. Its protein product is CASSQDQTRLVDSPLHF.

Turning to this clonotype: Since a much larger clone is just one base distant, this may be a read error. The V gene is TRBV20-1, the J gene TRBJ2-7, with 9 bases fitting TRBD2. TRBJ2-5 explains the end of the DNA better; the J call may be wrong. This CDR3 region has 12 residues. Per germline, CDR1 DFQATT and CDR2 SNEGSKA (reference sequence). Here the CDR3 DNA reads TGCAGTGCGCTAGCGGGACGAGAGACCCAGTACTTC. Translating gives CSALAGRETQYF.

V and J are TRBV29-1 and TRBJ2-7, with D unclear. CDR3 length equals 12 residues. Germline V gives CDR1 SQVTM, CDR2 ANQGSEA. The V end was cut by 6 bases, the J end by 0 bases, with 9 bases between. The CDR3 protein is CSVVKSSYEQYF. CDR3 DNA sequence: TGCAGCGTGGTGAAAAGCTCCTACGAGCAGTACTTC.

This rearrangement joins TRBV29-1 to TRBJ1-2; the D gene is possibly TRBD1 (5 bases). This CDR3 region has 14 residues. From germline, CDR1 is SQVTM and CDR2 ANQGSEA. V gave up 1 base and J gave up 1 base, with 10 bases separating them. The CDR3 sequence is CSVEGGRINYGYTF. The CDR3 DNA reads as TGCAGCGTTGAAGGGGGACGGATTAACTATGGCTACACCTTC.

This clonotype has just a few counts. The rearrangement joins TRBV28 to TRBJ2-7; D not certain. Germline-derived CDR1 and CDR2 are MDHEN and SYDVKM. V was shortened by 5 bases and J by 3 bases, with 11 bases between the two germline ends. This CDR3 has 13 residues. The CDR3: CASSPSPLYEQYF. The DNA for the CDR3 is TGTGCCAGCAGTCCATCACCACTCTACGAGCAGTACTTC. Complete variable domain (other parts from reference TRBV28 and TRBJ2-7): DVKVTQSSRYLVKRTGEKVFLECVQDMDHENMFWYRQDPGLGLRLIYFSYDVKMKEKGDIPEGYSVSREKKERFSLILESASTNQTSMYLCASSPSPLYEQYFGPGTRLTVT.

Ten or more counts support this clonotype. This chain uses TRBV7-7 with TRBJ2-3; D is unclear. Trimming left V 3 bases short and J 3 bases short, with 10 bases between. The length of the CDR3 is 14 residues. CDR1 and CDR2 from the germline V gene are SSHAT and FNYEAQ (reference sequence). The chain's CDR3 is CASSLLEQTDTQYF. CDR3 DNA: TGTGCCAGCAGCTTGCTAGAACAGACAGATACGCAGTATTTT.

This clonotype appeared many times. The V call is TRBV15, the J call TRBJ1-2, with TRBD1 as a possible D gene (5 bases). The germline V and J ends were trimmed by 5 bases and 8 bases, with 15 bases remaining between them. Germline V gene sequence: CDR1 LNHNV, CDR2 YYDKDF (reference sequence). This CDR3 region has 13 residues. The CDR3 nucleotides read TGTGCCACCAGCTCCGGTCCCAAGGGGGGCTACACCTTC. Protein sequence: CATSSGPKGGYTF.

Ten or more counts support this clonotype. This chain connects TRBV2 to TRBJ2-7; no clear D gene. The length of the CDR3 is 12 residues. V was trimmed by 4 bases and J by 0 bases, leaving 4 bases between them. Germline loops: CDR1 SNHLY, CDR2 FYNNEI. CDR3 DNA sequence: TGTGCCAGCAGTGTCCTCTCCTACGAGCAGTACTTC. This translates into CASSVLSYEQYF. Based on the CDR3 plus reference TRBV2 and TRBJ2-7, the full variable domain is EPEVTQTPSHQVTQMGQEVILRCVPISNHLYFYWYRQILGQKVEFLVSFYNNEISEKSEIFDDQFSVERPDGSNFTLKIRSTKLEDSAMYFCASSVLSYEQYFGPGTRLTVT.

About this clonotype itself: The junction differs from germline at one of its ends, possibly a read error. This chain uses TRBV12-3 or TRBV12-4 with TRBJ2-3; no definite D call. This CDR3 has 12 residues. CDR3 amino acids: CASSVRADTEYF. The CDR3 DNA reads TGTGCCAGCAGTGTAAGGGCAGATACGGAGTATTTT.

This clonotype was observed a few times. The gene calls are TRBV4-3 and TRBJ1-4; 7 bases agree with TRBD1. The trim removed 2 bases at V and 5 bases at J, leaving 5 bases unmatched. The CDR3 runs to 15 residues. Looked up from germline, CDR1 is LGHNA and CDR2 is YSLEER. CDR3 protein: CASSQKGQSNEKLFF. The CDR3 nucleotides read TGCGCCAGCAGCCAAAAGGGACAGTCAAATGAAAAACTGTTTTTT.

This clonotype was detected only a few times. The chain couples TRBV11-2 to TRBJ2-7; 13 bases line up with TRBD2. The CDR3 has 17 amino acids. The V segment lost 0 bases and the J segment 5 bases; nucleotides outside the gene matches: 7. Germline V lookup: CDR1 SGHAT, CDR2 FQNNGV. CDR3 in amino acids: CASSLDSGTSGVNEQYF. The CDR3 nucleotides read TGTGCCAGCAGCTTAGATTCCGGGACTAGCGGGGTCAACGAGCAGTACTTC.

CDR3 in amino acids: CASSVQGGTGEPQHF. The CDR3 nucleotides read TGTGCCAGCAGCGTCCAAGGGGGCACAGGGGAGCCCCAGCATTTT. The rearrangement joins TRBV9 to TRBJ1-5; 7 bases fit TRBD1. The junction had 10 bases not matched to a gene; V was cut back by 2 bases and J by 8 bases. From germline, CDR1 is SGDLS and CDR2 YYNGEE. This CDR3 contains 15 residues.

To note about this clonotype: A much larger clone lies one base from this, so it may be a read error. The chain joins TRBV10-3 to TRBJ2-4, with a possible D match to TRBD2 (5 bases). The germline V and J ends were trimmed by 2 bases and 1 base, with 9 bases remaining between them. The germline V gene has CDR1 ENHRY and CDR2 SYGVKD. The CDR3 extends over 15 amino acids. CDR3 residues: CAISEEGGAKNIQYF. CDR3 nucleotide sequence: TGTGCCATCAGTGAGGAGGGCGGGGCCAAAAACATTCAGTACTTC.

This clonotype appeared a few times. The V gene is TRBV6-2 or TRBV6-3, the J gene TRBJ2-7; D is possibly TRBD1 (6 bases). Per germline, CDR1 MNHEY and CDR2 SVGEGT. V lost 7 bases to trimming and J lost 4 bases, with 17 bases between them. This CDR3 is 14 amino acids long. CDR3 bases: TGTGCCAGCAAATCCACAGGGTCTTTTTACGAGCAGTACTTC. Translated: CASKSTGSFYEQYF.

This clonotype was seen at least ten times. The rearrangement joins TRBV29-1 to TRBJ1-2; a weak D match, TRBD1 (6 bases). Germline V CDR1 and CDR2: SQVTM, ANQGSEA. Trimming took off 3 bases at V and 5 bases at J, with 10 bases between the two ends. This CDR3 is built from 12 residues. Written as DNA, the CDR3 is TGCAGCGTTGAGGTTCAGGGGTATGGCTACACCTTC. Protein sequence: CSVEVQGYGYTF. Full variable domain (outside the CDR3, taken from reference TRBV29-1 and TRBJ1-2): SAVISQKPSRDICQRGTSLTIQCQVDSQVTMMFWYRQQPGQSLTLIATANQGSEATYESGFVIDKFPISRPNLTFSTLTVSNMSPEDSSIYLCSVEVQGYGYTFGSGTRLTVV.

This chain links TRBV19 with TRBJ1-6, with a possible D match to TRBD1 (6 bases). The V and J ends lost 3 bases and 8 bases respectively, with 11 bases between them. The CDR3 is 14 amino acids. The germline CDR1 and CDR2 sequences are LNHDA and SQIVND (reference sequence). The CDR3, as DNA: TGTGCCAGTAGTATGGGCAGGGGATATTCACCCCTCCACTTT. Protein: CASSMGRGYSPLHF.

The chain employs TRBV29-1 and TRBJ2-7, with 9 positions matching TRBD1. Germline CDR1 SQVTM, CDR2 ANQGSEA. This CDR3 comprises 15 residues. Trimming at V came to 4 bases and at J to 4 bases, leaving 11 bases not matched to a gene. CDR3 amino acids: CSVGETGTGLYEQYF. The CDR3 DNA reads TGCAGCGTTGGGGAAACCGGGACAGGGCTGTACGAGCAGTACTTC.

This clonotype appeared a few times. A junction end diverges from the germline sequence, so it may reflect a read error. CDR3 sequence (DNA): TGTGCCGGCAGCGTCGGACAGGGCCCTCTCCACGAGCAGTACTTC. Protein: CAGSVGQGPLHEQYF. This rearrangement joins TRBV9 to TRBJ2-7; 8 positions match TRBD1. Germline-derived CDR1 and CDR2 are SGDLS and YYNGEE. This CDR3 has 15 residues.

This clonotype was observed many times. The gene calls are TRBV7-2 and TRBJ1-2, with unresolved D. CDR1 is SGHTA and CDR2 is FQGNSA in the germline V gene. The ends were cut back, 1 base at V and 4 bases at J, with 13 bases in the middle. CDR3 size: 15 residues. CDR3 in DNA: TGTGCCAGCAGCTTAGTTACCGTCGGGTTCTATGGCTACACCTTC. Translated: CASSLVTVGFYGYTF.

In its sample, this clonotype was seen many times. The V call is TRBV6-5, the J call TRBJ2-1; 8 bases line up with TRBD1. The CDR3 covers 15 residues. The junction had 15 bases not matched to a gene; V was cut back by 5 bases and J by 12 bases. Germline V gene data show CDR1 as MNHEY and CDR2 as SVGAGI. CDR3 protein: CASSPDRGPGGWQFF. CDR3 bases: TGTGCCAGCAGTCCCGACAGGGGACCGGGTGGGTGGCAGTTCTTC.

Concerning this clonotype itself: Just one base apart from a much larger clone, this may be a read error. The chain combines TRBV27 with TRBJ2-7; no reliable D call. This CDR3 region has 14 residues. The V end was cut by 4 bases, the J end by 2 bases, with 12 bases between. The germline gives CDR1 MNHEY, CDR2 SMNVEV (reference sequence). CDR3 coding DNA: TGTGCCAGCAGTTGGTTCGGCAAGCCCTACGAGCAGTACTTC. It yields the protein CASSWFGKPYEQYF.

This clonotype has at least ten counts. The rearrangement links TRBV3-1 to TRBJ2-1, with unresolved D. The germline V and J ends were trimmed by 0 bases and 7 bases, with 13 bases remaining between them. This CDR3 region has 15 residues. Germline-derived CDR1 and CDR2 are LGHDT and YNNKEL (reference sequence). The CDR3 loop reads CASSQEVVSGNEQFF. The CDR3 DNA reads as TGTGCCAGCAGCCAAGAGGTAGTTTCTGGGAATGAGCAGTTCTTC.

The table lists this clonotype with a few counts. The chain links TRBV24-1 to TRBJ2-1, with 11 positions matching TRBD1. The CDR3 covers 17 residues. The germline V gene has CDR1 KGHDR and CDR2 SFDVKD. The ends lost 5 bases at V and 3 bases at J; junction bases unmatched: 8. The CDR3 nucleotides read TGTGCCACCAGTGCAGGGACAGGGGGATATTTCTACAATGAGCAGTTCTTC. This gives the protein CATSAGTGGYFYNEQFF.

This clonotype has at least ten counts. The chain combines TRBV7-2 with TRBJ1-1, with D unresolved. The CDR3 has 14 residues. The germline V gene encodes CDR1 SGHTA and CDR2 FQGNSA. The V and J ends lost 0 bases and 1 base respectively, with 6 bases between them. CDR3: CASSLAQQNTEAFF. The CDR3 coding sequence is TGTGCCAGCAGCTTAGCGCAACAGAACACTGAAGCTTTCTTT.

This clonotype showed up just a few times. The chain has TRBV6-2 or TRBV6-3 and TRBJ2-2; the match to TRBD2 covers 15 bases. V was pared by 6 bases and J by 4 bases, with 9 bases of the junction left unmatched. Germline CDR1 and CDR2: MNHEY and SVGEGT. The CDR3 is 18 amino acids. The CDR3 region is CASRSPTGLAGGTGELFF. In nucleotides, the CDR3 is TGTGCCAGCAGATCCCCAACGGGACTAGCGGGGGGCACCGGGGAGCTGTTTTTT.

This clonotype was seen repeatedly, ten times or more. The chain carries TRBV7-2 and TRBJ2-1; the match to TRBD1 covers 7 bases. Germline CDR1 reads SGHTA; CDR2 reads FQGNSA. The CDR3 contains 14 residues. Losses at the gene ends were 5 bases for V and 4 bases for J; bases not matched to a gene: 5. CDR3 region: CASSVYRGYNEQFF. Here the CDR3 DNA reads TGTGCCAGCAGCGTCTACAGGGGATACAATGAGCAGTTCTTC.